Included here is one T cell receptor beta chain sequence, with context. Its cognate antigen is unknown. The data are from a study of post-analysis software for immune sequencing data. Across the study: The courses of disease that were included comprised relapsing-remitting, secondary progressive and progressive-relapsing multiple sclerosis.

V lost 5 bases, J lost 5 bases, and 10 bases stayed unmatched. Per the germline V gene, CDR1 is SGHTA and CDR2 is FQGNSA. The CDR3 totals 16 residues. Sequencing libraries made from TCR beta cDNA carried unique molecular identifiers. From the PCR reads, TCRdb called clonotypes with MiXCR, one entry per CDR3 protein. The sample lists about 760,000 distinct CDR3 sequences, 25% to 30% occurring once. Notes on the study in general: When patients were compared with controls, about five TRBV segments were more frequent, TRBV5-6, TRBV5-1 and TRBV20-1 among them. The authors found that F measure strongly co-clustered same-batch samples.

The TCR comes from a girl aged 5-17 years with multiple sclerosis. Sequences were obtained from blood. The chain links TRBV7-2 to TRBJ2-1, with 9 nucleotides matching TRBD1. DNA for the CDR3: TGTGCCAGCAGCCGGGGACAGGGCGTCGGGGACAATGAGCAGTTCTTC. Translation gives CASSRGQGVGDNEQFF.